These 21 T cell receptor beta chains were sequenced from one sample in a study of cytomegalovirus exposure and HLA in healthy donors. Only in-frame clones appear in the TCRdb table, and some are missing; sequencing was by immunoSEQ multiplex PCR. The sample holds 100,000 to 150,000 clones; approximately 81% are singletons and the top ten take 2% to 2.5%. Sequencing was performed on PBMCs. The receptor set was obtained from a woman in her 30s in good health and CMV-seronegative.

V and J are TRBV11-2 and TRBJ2-5; 8 bases agree with TRBD1. The CDR3 totals 14 residues. In germline, CDR1 is SGHAT, CDR2 FQNNGV. V gave up 5 bases and J gave up 4 bases; unmatched junction bases: 6. This chain's CDR3 is CASSTRRGRETQYF. CDR3 coding DNA: TGTGCCAGCAGCACCCGCAGGGGGCGAGAGACCCAGTACTTC.

This sequence joins TRBV9 and TRBJ2-1, with 15 bases matching TRBD2. The CDR3 contains 16 residues. The V gene end was trimmed by 0 bases and the J gene end by 9 bases; junction bases not matched to a gene: 4. CDR1 SGDLS and CDR2 YYNGEE come from the germline V gene. The CDR3 bases are TGTGCCAGCAGCGTAGGGACTAGCGGGGGGGCCGGTGAGCAGTTCTTC. Protein sequence: CASSVGTSGGAGEQFF. Drawing the rest from reference TRBV9 and TRBJ2-1, the complete variable domain is DSGVTQTPKHLITATGQRVTLRCSPRSGDLSVYWYQQSLDQGLQFLIQYYNGEERAKGNILERFSAQQFPDLHSELNLSSLELGDSALYFCASSVGTSGGAGEQFFGPGTRLTVL.

The rearrangement uses TRBV15 and TRBJ2-5; unclear D gene. Germline V gene sequence: CDR1 LNHNV, CDR2 YYDKDF (reference sequence). The CDR3 is 12 amino acids. Between the trimmed V and J ends, which lost 2 bases and 3 bases, there was a span of 4 bases. CDR3 loop: CATSRPKETQYF. The CDR3 DNA sequence: TGTGCCACCAGCAGACCAAAAGAGACCCAGTACTTC.

The chain has TRBV5-3 and TRBJ1-1; perhaps TRBD1 as D (6 bases). TRBV5-3 is an ORF; its function is uncertain. This CDR3 region has 14 residues. V lost 3 bases and J 4 bases, leaving 13 bases between the germline ends. As DNA, the CDR3 is TGTGCCAGAAGCTCTAAACCCAGGGGCACTGAAGCTTTCTTT. Amino acids: CARSSKPRGTEAFF.

The CDR3 region is CASRSSRTSNEQFF. As DNA, the CDR3 is TGTGCCAGCAGATCCTCTCGGACTAGCAATGAGCAGTTCTTC. The genes are TRBV6-5 and TRBJ2-1, with TRBD2 identical over 7 bases. The CDR3 length is 14 residues. J lost 6 bases, V lost 6 bases, and 8 bases had no gene match. Looked up from germline, CDR1 is MNHEY and CDR2 is SVGAGI.

The chain has TRBV9 and TRBJ2-1, with TRBD1 identical over 7 bases. The CDR3 is 13 residues long. In germline, CDR1 is SGDLS, CDR2 YYNGEE. V lost 3 bases, J lost 8 bases, and 5 bases stayed unmatched. CDR3 residues: CASSAHRGDEQFF. CDR3 DNA sequence: TGTGCCAGCAGCGCCCACAGGGGCGATGAGCAGTTCTTC.

The genes are TRBV21-1 and TRBJ2-5; TRBD1 is the table's D call, not checked against the DNA. TRBV21-1 is marked as a pseudogene. This CDR3 contains 12 residues. The CDR3, as DNA: TGTGCCCGCAGGGGGCTGGAAGAGACCCAGTACTTC. As protein: CARRGLEETQYF.

The chain joins TRBV7-2 to TRBJ1-3, with TRBD1 matching over 7 bases. V lost 6 bases to trimming and J lost 0 bases; unmatched junction nucleotides: 8. There are 16 residues in the CDR3. Germline CDR1 is SGHTA and CDR2 is FQGNSA. The CDR3 sequence: CASSGNRGTSGNTIYF. The CDR3 coding sequence is TGTGCCAGCAGTGGAAACAGGGGAACCTCTGGAAACACCATATATTTT.

The V and J genes are TRBV19 and TRBJ1-1; 7 nucleotides agree with TRBD1. The germline V gene encodes CDR1 LNHDA and CDR2 SQIVND (reference sequence). The CDR3 is 15 residues long. The junction had 14 bases not matched to a gene; V was cut back by 9 bases and J by 4 bases. The CDR3 DNA follows: TGTGCCAGCGCAAACGGGGACAGAAGTGGCACTGAAGCTTTCTTT. This encodes CASANGDRSGTEAFF.

The CDR3 DNA reads TGTGCCAGCAGCACAGGACTAGCGGTGCTACAAGAGACCCAGTACTTC. Translation gives CASSTGLAVLQETQYF. The chain combines TRBV5-8 with TRBJ2-5; the match to TRBD2 covers 10 bases. This CDR3 has 16 residues. The germline V gene encodes CDR1 SGHTS and CDR2 YDEGEE. Germline trimming cut 4 bases from V and 2 bases from J; bases unmatched to any gene: 8.

The V call is TRBV6-1, the J call TRBJ1-6; possible D gene TRBD1, 5 bases. The CDR3 totals 15 residues. V was trimmed by 3 bases and J by 6 bases, leaving 12 bases between them. Germline V lookup: CDR1 MNHNS, CDR2 SASEGT. The CDR3 loop reads CASSDPQGFNSPLHF. The CDR3, as DNA: TGTGCCAGCAGTGATCCCCAGGGTTTTAATTCACCCCTCCACTTT.

The chain uses TRBV5-1 and TRBJ1-1; 9 nucleotides align to TRBD1. Per the germline V gene, CDR1 is SGHRS and CDR2 is YFSETQ. V lost 0 bases to trimming and J lost 1 base; unmatched junction nucleotides: 1. CDR3 length equals 15 residues. The CDR3 loop is CASSLEGQGNTEAFF. The CDR3, as DNA: TGCGCCAGCAGCTTGGAGGGACAGGGGAACACTGAAGCTTTCTTT.

The rearrangement joins TRBV18 to TRBJ1-6; 10 bases map to TRBD1. Germline V gene sequence: CDR1 KGHSH, CDR2 LQKENI. The CDR3 totals 16 residues. Unmatched junction bases numbered 8, after V lost 4 bases and J lost 8 bases. CDR3 in amino acids: CASSLRTGGRDSPLHF. CDR3 nucleotide sequence: TGTGCCAGCTCACTTCGGACAGGGGGAAGGGATTCACCCCTCCACTTT.

This sequence joins TRBV19 and TRBJ2-7; unclear D gene. This CDR3 is built from 13 residues. Between the trimmed V and J ends, which lost 5 bases and 1 base, there was a span of 9 bases. Germline loops: CDR1 LNHDA, CDR2 SQIVND (reference sequence). CDR3 region: CASSPTWSYEQYF. CDR3 DNA: TGTGCCAGTAGTCCGACATGGTCCTACGAGCAGTACTTC.

The chain carries TRBV2 and TRBJ1-1, with a weak D call TRBD1 (5 bases). V was clipped by 3 bases and J by 1 base, with 9 bases between them. Germline V gene sequence: CDR1 SNHLY, CDR2 FYNNEI. The CDR3 extends over 14 amino acids. In DNA, the CDR3 is TGTGCCAGCAGTGACGGTACAGGGAACACTGAAGCTTTCTTT. As protein: CASSDGTGNTEAFF.

This chain connects TRBV6-1 to TRBJ2-3; 12 bases are shared with TRBD1. Per the germline V gene, CDR1 is MNHNS and CDR2 is SASEGT. This CDR3 is built from 17 residues. J was trimmed by 2 bases and V by 2 bases; bases with no gene match: 5. CDR3 nucleotide sequence: TGTGCCAGCAGTGAAACCGGGACAGGGGGCTTCACAGATACGCAGTATTTT. Translating gives CASSETGTGGFTDTQYF.

This clone was counted once. Its ends do not fully match the called genes, so a read error is possible. The chain has TRBV29-1 and TRBJ2-3, with 7 positions matching TRBD1. The length of the CDR3 is 8 residues. Germline V gene data show CDR1 as SQVTM and CDR2 as ANQGSEA. The CDR3 protein is CSRDSACF. The CDR3 nucleotides read TGCAGCAGGGACAGCGCATGTTTT.

In nucleotides, the CDR3 is TGCAGCGTTGGTCTAACGAGCGGGCAGCCCCAGCATTTT. Translation: CSVGLTSGQPQHF. The chain has TRBV29-1 and TRBJ1-5, with D uncertain. This CDR3 region has 13 residues. V dropped 4 bases and J dropped 7 bases, with 14 bases sitting between them. CDR1 and CDR2 (germline): SQVTM, ANQGSEA.

The rearrangement uses TRBV27 and TRBJ1-5, with unresolved D. The V end lost 6 bases, the J end lost 1 base, and 10 bases lay between the germline ends. The CDR3 has 14 amino acids. The germline CDR1 and CDR2 sequences are MNHEY and SMNVEV (reference sequence). The chain's CDR3 is CASSPQRSNQPQHF. The CDR3 DNA reads TGTGCCAGCAGCCCTCAGAGGAGCAATCAGCCCCAGCATTTT.

This clone showed up just a few times. The V gene is TRBV5-1, the J gene TRBJ1-2; D might be TRBD1 (6 bases). Germline CDR1 is SGHRS and CDR2 is YFSETQ. Trimming removed 1 base at V and 7 bases at J, with 11 bases between. The CDR3 consists of 13 residues. DNA for the CDR3: TGCGCCAGCAGCTTGTTAGGACAGAGTGGCTACACCTTC. Translating gives CASSLLGQSGYTF.

This clone was detected once. The rearrangement uses TRBV6-1 and TRBJ1-5; 11 bases fit TRBD1. The CDR3 covers 15 residues. After removal of 6 bases from V and 11 bases from J, the junction contained 12 bases not matched to a gene. In germline, CDR1 is MNHNS, CDR2 SASEGT. The CDR3 bases are TGTGCCAGCAGGGAGGACAGGGGGCAGGTATCGGCCCAGCATTTT. Protein: CASREDRGQVSAQHF.